These 25 T cell receptor beta chains share one sample of origin, sequenced in a study of blood T cell repertoires in COVID-19 (dated by TCRdb to 2019 to 2021). The method was the immunoSEQ multiplex PCR assay. Here the immuneACCESS table is served through TCRdb, limited to in-frame sequences with V and J called. Missing clones are a known gap in these copies; in checked studies unresolved V genes cover under half, and the rest lacks a known reason. The sample table holds some 510,000 clones, of which 88% were seen once. The ten most abundant clones make up roughly 1.9% of the sample. What was sequenced was PBMCs or T cells enriched from blood (not recorded which). Receptors were obtained from a woman in her forties who had recovered from COVID-19.

This chain connects TRBV18 to TRBJ1-2, with 8 bases aligning to TRBD1. V dropped 5 bases and J dropped 4; count of bases not matched to a gene: 6. This CDR3 region has 14 residues. Germline CDR1 reads KGHSH; CDR2 reads LQKENI. CDR3 loop: CASSGRQGLYGYTF. CDR3 DNA sequence: TGTGCCAGCTCAGGTCGACAGGGGCTCTATGGCTACACCTTC. The variable domain in full, with the rest retrieved from reference TRBV18 and TRBJ1-2, is NAGVMQNPRHLVRRRGQEARLRCSPMKGHSHVYWYRQLPEEGLKFMVYLQKENIIDESGMPKERFSAEFPKEGPSILRIQQVVRGDSAAYFCASSGRQGLYGYTFGSGTRLTVV.

V is TRBV30 and J is TRBJ1-5; D is possibly TRBD1 (5 bases). The CDR3 has 15 residues. Germline-derived CDR1 and CDR2 are GTSNPN and SVGIG (reference sequence). V lost 2 bases, J lost 3 bases, and 14 bases lay in between. The CDR3 region is CAWSSKGLNNQPQHF. The CDR3 DNA follows: TGTGCCTGGAGTTCCAAGGGGTTGAACAATCAGCCCCAGCATTTT.

The rearrangement uses TRBV7-9 and TRBJ2-1; 10 bases align to TRBD2. CDR1 SEHNR and CDR2 FQNEAQ come from the germline V gene (reference sequence). The CDR3 totals 17 residues. The J segment lost 4 bases and the V segment lost 2 bases, leaving 8 bases of the junction unmatched. CDR3 in DNA: TGTGCCAGCAGCTTAAGAGCGGGAGGGCCCCAGTACAATGAGCAGTTCTTC. This translates into CASSLRAGGPQYNEQFF.

The gene calls are TRBV4-3 and TRBJ2-1; 12 nucleotides agree with TRBD2. The CDR3 is made up of 18 amino acids. The germline V gene encodes CDR1 LGHNA and CDR2 YSLEER. Trimming cost V 0 bases and J 8 bases; bases outside gene matches: 11. The CDR3 DNA sequence: TGCGCCAGCAGCCAAGAGGCTTCGACTAGCGGGAGAGTCGATGAGCAGTTCTTC. Residues: CASSQEASTSGRVDEQFF.

The V call is TRBV5-1, the J call TRBJ2-1; the match to TRBD2 covers 12 bases. Germline V gene lookup returns CDR1 SGHRS and CDR2 YFSETQ. CDR3 size: 18 residues. V trimming: 4 bases; J trimming: 7 bases; junction bases outside the gene matches: 15. The CDR3 spells CASSPLGLAGGPNNEQFF. For the CDR3, the DNA is TGCGCCAGCAGCCCCCTCGGCCTAGCGGGAGGGCCGAATAATGAGCAGTTCTTC.

V is TRBV9 and J is TRBJ1-2, with D unresolved. V was shortened by 3 bases and J by 0 bases, with 12 bases between the two germline ends. In germline, CDR1 is SGDLS, CDR2 YYNGEE. The CDR3 totals 15 residues. DNA of the CDR3: TGTGCCAGCAGCGCCCGACAAGCTACTAACTATGGCTACACCTTC. The encoded protein is CASSARQATNYGYTF.

This chain uses TRBV3-1 (or the pseudogene TRBV3-2) with TRBJ1-1; TRBD1 might be the D (5 bases). Trimming took off 4 bases at V and 6 bases at J, with 12 bases between the two ends. The CDR3 runs 13 residues. CDR1 and CDR2 from the germline V gene are LGHDT and YNNKEL (reference sequence). CDR3 nucleotide sequence: TGTGCCAGCAGCCCCGATGGGGGGGCTGAAGCTTTCTTT. This encodes CASSPDGGAEAFF.

This clone was detected only a few times. V usage is TRBV2 and J usage is TRBJ2-1; possibly TRBD2 for D (5 bases). The V gene's germline CDR1 is SNHLY and CDR2 FYNNEI. The CDR3 totals 14 residues. With 7 bases removed from V and 6 bases from J, the gap between germline ends came to 16 bases. CDR3 residues: CASKEAAPSNEQFF. The CDR3 DNA reads as TGTGCCAGCAAAGAAGCGGCCCCCTCCAATGAGCAGTTCTTC. The whole variable domain, remainder taken from reference TRBV2 and TRBJ2-1, is EPEVTQTPSHQVTQMGQEVILRCVPISNHLYFYWYRQILGQKVEFLVSFYNNEISEKSEIFDDQFSVERPDGSNFTLKIRSTKLEDSAMYFCASKEAAPSNEQFFGPGTRLTVL.

In its sample, this clone was seen once. The CDR3 region has the DNA TGCGCCAGCAGTGTGCTGGGCGGGACTCAAAAAGAGACCCAGTACTTC. As protein: CASSVLGGTQKETQYF. The rearrangement joins TRBV4-1 to TRBJ2-5; TRBD2 is a possible D gene (6 bases). CDR1 and CDR2 (germline): MGHRA, YSYEKL. The V and J ends lost 6 bases and 3 bases respectively, with 20 bases between them. The CDR3 sequence is 16 residues long.

The V and J genes are TRBV20-1 and TRBJ2-4, with D tentatively TRBD2 (6 bases). This CDR3 is built from 15 residues. V gave up 3 bases and J gave up 9 bases, with 21 bases separating them. Germline CDR1 and CDR2: DFQATT and SNEGSKA (reference sequence). CDR3 nucleotides: TGCAGTGCTAGTCTCGGAGGGGCAGGGTTGGGCATTCAGTACTTC. Translation gives CSASLGGAGLGIQYF.

The chain combines TRBV5-1 with TRBJ2-5, with D tentatively TRBD2 (5 bases). The CDR3 covers 14 residues. From germline, CDR1 is SGHRS and CDR2 YFSETQ. The V end lost 2 bases, the J end lost 0 bases, and 8 bases lay between the germline ends. CDR3 nucleotide sequence: TGCGCCAGCAGCTTACCGAGGGACCAAGAGACCCAGTACTTC. Translating gives CASSLPRDQETQYF.

V is TRBV20-1 and J is TRBJ2-1, with unresolved D. Per germline, CDR1 DFQATT and CDR2 SNEGSKA (reference sequence). The V end lost 6 bases, the J end lost 5 bases, and 8 bases lay between the germline ends. CDR3 length equals 11 residues. CDR3 protein: CSASDNNEQFF. The CDR3 nucleotides are TGCAGTGCGTCAGATAACAATGAGCAGTTCTTC.

V and J are TRBV6-2 or TRBV6-3 and TRBJ1-5; D might be TRBD1 (6 bases). The germline V gene has CDR1 MNHEY and CDR2 SVGEGT. Trimming stripped 1 base from V and 6 bases from J, with 13 bases between. The CDR3 covers 15 residues. The CDR3 bases are TGTGCCAGCAGTTACTTTAGTCAGGGGTTTCAGCCCCAGCATTTT. Amino acids: CASSYFSQGFQPQHF.

This chain uses TRBV10-2 with TRBJ2-7; 9 nucleotides match TRBD1. The CDR3 sequence is 14 residues long. Germline-derived CDR1 and CDR2 are WSHSY and SAAADI. V was pared by 0 bases and J by 5 bases, with 2 bases of the junction left unmatched. This chain's CDR3 is CASSESGQGDEQYF. CDR3 DNA sequence: TGCGCCAGCAGTGAGTCGGGACAGGGCGACGAGCAGTACTTC.

The V gene is TRBV12-5, the J gene TRBJ2-1; 7 bases fit TRBD1. The CDR3 is 14 amino acids. V dropped 1 base and J dropped 6; count of bases not matched to a gene: 3. Germline V gene data show CDR1 as LGHNT and CDR2 as FRNRAP. CDR3 coding DNA: TGTGCTAGTGGTTTGGGGGGACAGCTCAATGAGCAGTTCTTC. Its protein product is CASGLGGQLNEQFF.

The chain combines TRBV19 with TRBJ1-5; possible D gene TRBD1, 6 bases. V lost 3 bases and J lost 1, with 16 bases in between. CDR3 length: 17 residues. Germline V lookup: CDR1 LNHDA, CDR2 SQIVND (reference sequence). The CDR3: CASSINPGGPSNQPQHF. The CDR3 nucleotides read TGTGCCAGTAGTATTAATCCGGGGGGCCCGAGCAATCAGCCCCAGCATTTT.

V is TRBV5-4 and J is TRBJ2-5, with a weak D call TRBD1 (6 bases). Germline-derived CDR1 and CDR2 are SGHNT and YYREEE (reference sequence). Trimming left V 0 bases short and J 5 bases short, with 14 bases between. The CDR3 sequence is 15 residues long. CDR3 protein: CASSLGGLTAETQYF. The CDR3 bases are TGTGCCAGCAGCTTGGGGGGGCTGACGGCGGAGACCCAGTACTTC.

This clone showed up just once. The chain recombines TRBV11-2 with TRBJ1-6; 9 bases fit TRBD1. Germline CDR1 and CDR2: SGHAT and FQNNGV. This CDR3 is 18 amino acids long. With 3 bases clipped from V and 1 base from J, the junction kept 7 bases outside the gene matches. The CDR3 DNA sequence: TGTGCCAGCAGCTTCACCCTGGGGACAGGGTCCTATAATTCACCCCTCCACTTT. Its protein is CASSFTLGTGSYNSPLHF.

Only one count was recorded for this clone. V and J are TRBV7-2 and TRBJ2-5; 7 positions match TRBD2. Trimming cost V 2 bases and J 4 bases; bases outside gene matches: 7. The CDR3 runs to 15 residues. Germline loops: CDR1 SGHTA, CDR2 FQGNSA. The CDR3 DNA is TGTGCCAGCAGCTTAAGCGGGACCCTCCGAGAGACCCAGTACTTC. It specifies CASSLSGTLRETQYF.

The V call is TRBV7-9, the J call TRBJ2-7; 12 nucleotides align to TRBD1. Per the germline V gene, CDR1 is SEHNR and CDR2 is FQNEAQ (reference sequence). This CDR3 has 15 residues. Trimming cost V 3 bases and J 7 bases; bases outside gene matches: 7. CDR3 in DNA: TGTGCCAGCAGCTTCCCGGGACAGGGGGCGAATGAGCAGTACTTC. This codes for CASSFPGQGANEQYF.

This chain uses TRBV27 with TRBJ1-2, with TRBD1 matching 7 bases. Unmatched junction bases numbered 16, after V lost 4 bases and J lost 5 bases. The CDR3 totals 17 residues. Germline CDR1 MNHEY, CDR2 SMNVEV (reference sequence). CDR3 sequence: CASSSDPGQRFLYGYTF. In nucleotides, the CDR3 is TGTGCCAGCAGTTCGGACCCGGGACAGCGTTTCTTATATGGCTACACCTTC.

The chain carries TRBV7-8 and TRBJ1-2; weak D call: TRBD1 (5 bases). The CDR3 spans 15 residues. CDR1 is SGHVS, CDR2 FQNEAQ, per germline. Deletions cut 0 bases from V and 0 bases from J, with 8 bases between. CDR3 DNA sequence: TGTGCCAGCAGCTTAGCCGACAGCGCTAACTATGGCTACACCTTC. Protein: CASSLADSANYGYTF.

The chain employs TRBV13 and TRBJ1-1, with a weak D call TRBD1 (5 bases). There are 17 residues in the CDR3. Trimming took 5 bases from V and 0 from J, leaving 19 bases between them. Germline CDR1 and CDR2: PRHDT and FYEKMQ (reference sequence). The CDR3 sequence is CASSPRGTEGLNTEAFF. CDR3 in DNA: TGTGCCAGCAGCCCCCGCGGAACGGAGGGGCTGAACACTGAAGCTTTCTTT.

The rearrangement uses TRBV9 and TRBJ2-2; D is possibly TRBD2 (6 bases). The V end was cut by 0 bases, the J end by 7 bases, with 16 bases between. The CDR3 contains 16 residues. The germline V gene encodes CDR1 SGDLS and CDR2 YYNGEE. CDR3 bases: TGTGCCAGCAGCGTAGTGGGGAACGGGAGAGGCGGGGAGCTGTTTTTT. Its translation is CASSVVGNGRGGELFF.

This clone was found once. The chain couples TRBV4-2 to TRBJ1-5, with TRBD1 identical over 7 bases. V shed 4 bases, J shed 6 bases, and the junction held 6 bases outside the gene matches. This CDR3 spans 14 amino acids. Germline V lookup: CDR1 LGHNA, CDR2 YNFKEQ. CDR3 sequence (DNA): TGTGCCAGCAGCCGACAGGGTGACGGTCAGCCCCAGCATTTT. Translation gives CASSRQGDGQPQHF.